The present TCR beta chain was sequenced within a study of blood T cell repertoires in COVID-19. About the research overall: The study drew acute and convalescent COVID-19 samples from the United States, Italy and Spain. In each case, the material was cDNA or gDNA derived from T cells, B-cell-depleted T cells, or PBMCs.

The authors' processing: Amplifying reference gene primers gave estimates of nucleated cell counts. Assay used: immunoSEQ multiplex PCR; TCRdb lists only in-frame clones, some missing. V and J calls and clone size come straight from that table; D and trimming were deduced from the DNA. Of some 150,000 clones in the sample, about 86% were seen once. Germline loops: CDR1 SGHTA, CDR2 FQGNSA. V lost 3 bases and J 6 bases, leaving 21 bases between the germline ends. This CDR3 has 16 residues. The source is a woman aged 60-75 years with acute or convalescent COVID-19. The chain has TRBV7-2 and TRBJ2-7, with D possibly being TRBD2 (5 bases). The sequenced material came from peripheral blood. CDR3 bases: TGTGCCAGCAGCTTGAGTGCGCTGCGGCTTGCGGGCGAGCAGTACTTC. Amino acids: CASSLSALRLAGEQYF.